This TCR beta chain came from a study of shared clonotypes between healthy human individuals. Study outcomes and limitations: In contrast to clonotypes shared by all four donors, non-shared clonotypes had lower generation probabilities.

On this clone: Its antigen is currently unknown. The sample has other DNA sequences that encode this CDR3 too.

Assay execution took place at the deep level. Per the original data handling: Filtering differed for immunoSEQ, which gave only junction sequences without quality scores. Using immunoSEQ multiplex PCR, the repertoire was profiled, and TCRdb retains in-frame clones only, with some absent. That table supplies the V and J calls and clone size; D and trimming were determined from the DNA. The sample shows approximately 2.5 million clones, over 85% of them seen only once. V lost 3 bases, J lost 4 bases, and 5 bases stayed unmatched. Germline V gene sequence: CDR1 KGHSH, CDR2 LQKENI. CDR3 length: 14 amino acids.

V usage is TRBV18 and J usage is TRBJ2-7, with 8 bases matching TRBD1. The receptor's source is a man aged 18-30 years in good health. Material for sequencing was naive CD4+ T cells sorted from blood. The subset: CD45RA+ positively selected. CDR3 residues: CASSPDRGRYEQYF. DNA of the CDR3: TGTGCCAGCTCACCCGACAGGGGAAGATACGAGCAGTACTTC. The full variable domain, completed using reference TRBV18 and TRBJ2-7, is NAGVMQNPRHLVRRRGQEARLRCSPMKGHSHVYWYRQLPEEGLKFMVYLQKENIIDESGMPKERFSAEFPKEGPSILRIQQVVRGDSAAYFCASSPDRGRYEQYFGPGTRLTVT.